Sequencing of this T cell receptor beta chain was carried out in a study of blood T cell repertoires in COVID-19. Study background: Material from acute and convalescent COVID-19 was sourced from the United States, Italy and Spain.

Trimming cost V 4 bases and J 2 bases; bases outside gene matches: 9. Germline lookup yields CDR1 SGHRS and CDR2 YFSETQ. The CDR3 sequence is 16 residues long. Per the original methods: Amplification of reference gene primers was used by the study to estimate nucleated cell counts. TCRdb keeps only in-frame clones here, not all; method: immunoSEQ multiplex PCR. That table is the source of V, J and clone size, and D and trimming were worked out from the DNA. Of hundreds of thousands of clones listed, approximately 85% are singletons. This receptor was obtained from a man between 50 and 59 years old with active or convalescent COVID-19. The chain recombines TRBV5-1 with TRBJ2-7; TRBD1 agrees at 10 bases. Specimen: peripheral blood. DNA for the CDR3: TGCGCCAGCAGCCCCGGGGGGGACAGGGGAACCTACGAGCAGTACTTC. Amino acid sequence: CASSPGGDRGTYEQYF.